This record covers a single T cell receptor (beta chain). Two replicates of around 200 ng each gave 400 ng DNA per sample, survey resolution. Clones were read by immunoSEQ multiplex PCR, and TCRdb kept only the in-frame ones, dropping some. The table records 4,500 or so clones, approximately 81% of them present only once. This sample is drawn from a study of hypomethylating agent response in myelodysplastic syndrome. Study at large: Hypomethylating treatment was azacitidine in most of the 11, decitabine in 3 of 11.

The CDR3 has 15 residues. V gave up 7 bases and J gave up 2 bases; unmatched junction bases: 9. Germline CDR1 SGDLS, CDR2 YYNGEE. V is TRBV9 and J is TRBJ2-3; 8 bases map to TRBD2. This TCR was sampled from a human donor with myelodysplastic syndrome. The specimen was bone marrow, collected before or after starting hypomethylating agent treatment for myelodysplastic syndrome (not recorded which). The CDR3: CASGSSGDATDTQYF. As DNA, the CDR3 is TGTGCCAGCGGAAGTAGCGGGGACGCCACAGATACGCAGTATTTT.